This entry lists 18 T cell receptor beta chains sequenced from one sample in a study of OX40 agonist ivuxolimab in advanced cancers. Sequenced by immunoSEQ multiplex PCR; TCRdb stores in-frame clones only, minus some. The table lists over 70,000 clones, approximately 83% of them singletons. Sequenced here: CD4+ or CD8+ T cells sorted from blood, sampled in a trial of the OX40 agonist ivuxolimab. These TCRs come from an adult with an advanced solid tumor such as melanoma, head and neck, liver or kidney cancer.

The V and J genes are TRBV19 and TRBJ2-3, with D possibly TRBD2 on 6 matching bases. CDR1 is LNHDA, CDR2 SQIVND, per germline (reference sequence). Trimming took 5 bases from V and 9 from J, leaving 12 bases between them. This CDR3 has 12 amino acids. CDR3 protein: CASSFPGDTQYF. Written as DNA, the CDR3 is TGTGCCAGTAGTTTCCCGGGAGACACGCAGTATTTT. Looking up the rest from reference TRBV19 and TRBJ2-3 gives the full variable domain: DGGITQSPKYLFRKEGQNVTLSCEQNLNHDAMYWYRQDPGQGLRLIYYSQIVNDFQKGDIAEGYSVSREKKESFPLTVTSAQKNPTAFYLCASSFPGDTQYFGPGTRLTVL.

This clone was recorded only once. The chain has TRBV9 and TRBJ2-5, with D tentatively TRBD1 or TRBD2 (5 bases each). V dropped 2 bases and J dropped 1 base, with 15 bases sitting between them. In germline, CDR1 is SGDLS, CDR2 YYNGEE. This CDR3 region has 16 residues. CDR3 sequence: CASSVDVGTPQETQYF. CDR3 nucleotides: TGTGCCAGCAGCGTCGATGTCGGGACCCCCCAAGAGACCCAGTACTTC.

The chain recombines TRBV4-2 with TRBJ2-2, with D uncertain. V gave up 0 bases and J gave up 0 bases, with 14 bases separating them. Germline values: CDR1 LGHNA, CDR2 YNFKEQ. The CDR3 sequence is 18 residues long. CDR3 coding DNA: TGTGCCAGCAGCCAAGATCTTAGCCCGAGCACGAACACCGGGGAGCTGTTTTTT. Protein product: CASSQDLSPSTNTGELFF.

The J gene is TRBJ2-7, the V gene TRBV2, with 14 bases matching TRBD2. Trimming removed 0 bases from V and 4 bases from J; junction bases left unmatched: 2. Per the germline V gene, CDR1 is SNHLY and CDR2 is FYNNEI. This CDR3 is 16 amino acids long. As DNA, the CDR3 is TGTGCCAGCAGTGAAGCTCGGACTAGCGGGGGGTACGAGCAGTACTTC. Its protein is CASSEARTSGGYEQYF.

The V and J genes are TRBV2 and TRBJ2-1; possibly TRBD2 for D (6 bases). V was shortened by 2 bases and J by 0 bases, with 14 bases between the two germline ends. The CDR3 extends over 17 amino acids. CDR1 is SNHLY and CDR2 is FYNNEI in the germline V gene. The DNA for the CDR3 is TGTGCCAGCAGTGAATTTGCGGGGCGGAGCTCCTACAATGAGCAGTTCTTC. It is translated as CASSEFAGRSSYNEQFF.

The V call is TRBV18, the J call TRBJ1-1; maybe TRBD1 (6 bases). The CDR3 is 17 residues long. In germline, CDR1 is KGHSH, CDR2 LQKENI. The V and J ends lost 1 base and 3 bases respectively, with 18 bases between them. CDR3 region: CASSPRAGAPVDTEAFF. CDR3 in DNA: TGTGCCAGCTCACCACGGGCAGGGGCCCCGGTGGACACTGAAGCTTTCTTT.

This chain connects TRBV4-2 to TRBJ2-2; no firm D call. V gave up 1 base and J gave up 4 bases, with 4 bases separating them. CDR1 LGHNA and CDR2 YNFKEQ come from the germline V gene. This CDR3 contains 13 residues. This chain's CDR3 is CASSQGSTGELFF. The DNA for the CDR3 is TGTGCCAGCAGCCAAGGGTCCACCGGGGAGCTGTTTTTT.

The rearrangement links TRBV10-2 to TRBJ2-5; 7 bases are a match to TRBD2. With 2 bases clipped from V and 5 bases from J, the junction kept 8 bases outside the gene matches. The CDR3 has 15 amino acids. CDR1 is WSHSY and CDR2 is SAAADI in the germline V gene. Here the CDR3 DNA reads TGCGCCAGCAGTGAGCCGGGGAGGGGTGGGGAGACCCAGTACTTC. Translation gives CASSEPGRGGETQYF.

This clone was counted a few times. This chain connects TRBV5-1 to TRBJ1-2; D is uncertain. There are 15 residues in the CDR3. V gave up 4 bases and J gave up 3 bases, with 16 bases separating them. The V gene's germline CDR1 is SGHRS and CDR2 YFSETQ. CDR3 DNA: TGCGCCAGCAGCGAGGACCCCGCGAGGGACTATGGCTACACCTTC. Amino acid sequence: CASSEDPARDYGYTF.

V gene TRBV27 combines with J gene TRBJ1-1; TRBD1 might be the D (5 bases). CDR3 length: 16 amino acids. V lost 3 bases and J 2 bases, leaving 16 bases between the germline ends. From germline, CDR1 is MNHEY and CDR2 SMNVEV (reference sequence). The CDR3 coding sequence is TGTGCCAGCAGTTTTACAGGCGGCAGGTCTAACACTGAAGCTTTCTTT. It is translated as CASSFTGGRSNTEAFF.

The V call is TRBV9, the J call TRBJ1-2, with 8 bases aligning to TRBD1. Germline CDR1 is SGDLS and CDR2 is YYNGEE. This CDR3 has 14 residues. With V trimmed by 3 bases and J by 6 bases, 7 bases remained unmatched. The CDR3 nucleotides are TGTGCCAGCAGCGACAGGACAGGGACAAATGGCTACACCTTC. It specifies CASSDRTGTNGYTF.

The V call is TRBV30, the J call TRBJ1-5; D call uncertain. The V gene lost 1 base and the J gene lost 4 bases, with 11 bases spanning the gap. Germline CDR1 is GTSNPN and CDR2 is SVGIG (reference sequence). The CDR3 length is 14 residues. The CDR3 nucleotides are TGTGCCTGGAGTGGGGTGGCTGGGAATCAGCCCCAGCATTTT. It is translated as CAWSGVAGNQPQHF.

In its sample, this clone was seen a few times. The rearrangement joins TRBV19 to TRBJ1-5, with D uncertain. The CDR3 sequence is 15 residues long. The V end lost 5 bases, the J end lost 2 bases, and 13 bases lay between the germline ends. In germline, CDR1 is LNHDA, CDR2 SQIVND (reference sequence). The CDR3 reads CASSPALGGNQPQHF. In nucleotides, the CDR3 is TGTGCCAGTAGTCCGGCCCTGGGAGGCAATCAGCCCCAGCATTTT.

The chain recombines TRBV6-6 with TRBJ1-1, with 12 bases fitting TRBD1. This CDR3 contains 16 residues. V shed 0 bases, J shed 5 bases, and the junction held 4 bases outside the gene matches. Germline loops: CDR1 MNHNY, CDR2 SVGAGI (reference sequence). The CDR3 region has the DNA TGTGCCAGCAGTTACTCGGGACAGGGGGCGCGAACTGAAGCTTTCTTT. Its translation is CASSYSGQGARTEAFF.

The table lists this clone with a count of one. The V and J genes are TRBV18 and TRBJ2-5; D possibly uses TRBD1 or TRBD2 (5 bases each). The V end was cut by 0 bases, the J end by 5 bases, with 10 bases between. CDR3 length equals 14 residues. Germline lookup yields CDR1 KGHSH and CDR2 LQKENI. CDR3 amino acids: CASSPPRGPETQYF. In DNA, the CDR3 is TGTGCCAGCTCACCACCCCGGGGACCGGAGACCCAGTACTTC.

The chain employs TRBV5-6 and TRBJ2-3, with TRBD1 matching 10 bases. The CDR3 extends over 15 amino acids. J was trimmed by 10 bases and V by 5 bases; bases with no gene match: 13. CDR1 is SGHDT and CDR2 is YYEEEE in the germline V gene. The CDR3 DNA reads TGTGCCAGCAGTTGGGACAGGGGTAGGGCAGGGGCGCAGTATTTT. Its protein product is CASSWDRGRAGAQYF.

The chain is built from TRBV6-1 and TRBJ1-1, with D uncertain. Germline V gene sequence: CDR1 MNHNS, CDR2 SASEGT. V lost 7 bases to trimming and J lost 2 bases, with 5 bases between them. There are 11 residues in the CDR3. The CDR3 protein is CASILNTEAFF. The CDR3, as DNA: TGTGCCAGCATACTAAACACTGAAGCTTTCTTT.

The chain couples TRBV5-1 to TRBJ1-1, with no clear D. Looked up from germline, CDR1 is SGHRS and CDR2 is YFSETQ. Trimming stripped 4 bases from V and 1 base from J, with 11 bases between. The CDR3 spans 14 residues. The CDR3 sequence: CASSLEVANTEAFF. The DNA for the CDR3 is TGCGCCAGCAGCCTGGAGGTAGCGAACACTGAAGCTTTCTTT.